The 3 T cell receptor beta chains below all came from one sample that was sequenced in a study of cytomegalovirus exposure and HLA in healthy donors. PCR used 60 Vbeta primers and 13 Jbeta primers. The repertoire was sequenced with immunoSEQ multiplex PCR; TCRdb's copy has only in-frame clones and lacks some. The table includes under 200,000 clones, approximately 73% detected once. Sample: PBMCs. The receptors were sampled from a man in his fifties in good health and CMV-seronegative.

Only a few counts were recorded for this clone. The chain employs TRBV27 and TRBJ2-5, with D perhaps TRBD2 (6 bases). Germline V gives CDR1 MNHEY, CDR2 SMNVEV (reference sequence). Trimming left V 5 bases short and J 11 bases short, with 18 bases between. The CDR3 has 13 amino acids. CDR3 amino acids: CASSPLGPGEQYF. The CDR3 DNA is TGTGCCAGCAGTCCACTAGGTCCGGGGGAGCAGTACTTC.

In its sample, this clone was seen a few times. The CDR3 DNA follows: TGTGCCAGCAGCGCCAGGGGGGCCAATGAAAAACTGTTTTTT. It yields the protein CASSARGANEKLFF. The gene calls are TRBV13 and TRBJ1-4; TRBD1 matches 7 bases. This CDR3 spans 14 amino acids. CDR1 and CDR2 from the germline V gene are PRHDT and FYEKMQ (reference sequence). V lost 5 bases, J lost 5 bases, and 5 bases stayed unmatched.

CDR3 in DNA: TGCGCCAGCAGCCAACGCCGACAGGGAGGTGAAGCTTTCTTT. Protein product: CASSQRRQGGEAFF. J is TRBJ1-1 and V is TRBV4-1; 7 nucleotides line up with TRBD1. Trimming removed 2 bases from V and 7 bases from J; junction bases left unmatched: 7. The CDR3 contains 14 residues. CDR1 and CDR2 (germline): MGHRA, YSYEKL.